Below, 18 T cell receptor beta chains from the same sample are listed, as sequenced in a study of cytomegalovirus exposure and HLA in healthy donors. Primers: 60 Vbeta forward and 13 Jbeta reverse. This table comes from immunoSEQ multiplex PCR, and its TCRdb copy is limited to in-frame clones, with some not included. The sample consists of fewer than 200,000 clones, around 78% of them appearing once. Material for sequencing was PBMCs. These receptors came from a female donor in good health and CMV-seronegative.

The chain carries TRBV2 and TRBJ2-1; weak D call: TRBD1 (6 bases). The V end lost 4 bases, the J end lost 12 bases, and 13 bases lay between the germline ends. In germline, CDR1 is SNHLY, CDR2 FYNNEI. The CDR3 is made up of 12 amino acids. In DNA form, the CDR3 reads TGTGCCAGCAGTGCAAAGGGGGTAGCGCAGTTCTTC. Translating gives CASSAKGVAQFF.

This clone was observed once. The chain has TRBV13 and TRBJ2-1; 15 nucleotides match TRBD2. V was pared by 5 bases and J by 9 bases, with 8 bases of the junction left unmatched. Per the germline V gene, CDR1 is PRHDT and CDR2 is FYEKMQ (reference sequence). The CDR3 has 16 residues. CDR3 coding DNA: TGTGCCAGCAGCCGTCGGACTAGCGGGGGGGCCAGTGAGCAGTTCTTC. Translating it yields CASSRRTSGGASEQFF.

J is TRBJ1-2 and V is TRBV19; D is undetermined. This CDR3 is built from 15 residues. The germline V gene encodes CDR1 LNHDA and CDR2 SQIVND (reference sequence). V was pared by 3 bases and J by 0 bases, with 11 bases between. This CDR3 is CASSMVGWSNYGYTF. The DNA for the CDR3 is TGTGCCAGTAGTATGGTCGGGTGGTCTAACTATGGCTACACCTTC.

In its sample, this clone was seen a few times. Here the CDR3 reads CAGDRGRHTGELFF. The CDR3, as DNA: TGTGCCGGGGACAGGGGGCGGCACACCGGGGAGCTGTTTTTT. The rearrangement joins TRBV30 to TRBJ2-2; 12 bases agree with TRBD1. V dropped 8 bases and J dropped 3; count of bases not matched to a gene: 4. This CDR3 comprises 14 residues. Germline lookup yields CDR1 GTSNPN and CDR2 SVGIG (reference sequence).

The J gene is TRBJ2-7, the V gene TRBV11-2; maybe TRBD2 (6 bases). V was pared by 2 bases and J by 5 bases, with 19 bases between. This CDR3 region has 16 residues. The germline V gene encodes CDR1 SGHAT and CDR2 FQNNGV. The CDR3 here is CASSLRSGGAGHEQYF. Here the CDR3 DNA reads TGTGCCAGCAGCTTAAGATCTGGCGGTGCGGGACACGAGCAGTACTTC.

CDR3 sequence reads: CASSSGTATDTQYF. CDR3 DNA: TGTGCCAGTAGTTCCGGTACAGCTACAGATACGCAGTATTTT. The chain couples TRBV19 to TRBJ2-3; no reliable D call. The germline V gene encodes CDR1 LNHDA and CDR2 SQIVND (reference sequence). The ends were cut back, 5 bases at V and 3 bases at J, with 12 bases in the middle. CDR3 size: 14 residues.

The rearrangement links TRBV19 to TRBJ2-3; tentative D call: TRBD1 (6 bases). V was shortened by 4 bases and J by 8 bases, with 19 bases between the two germline ends. The CDR3 has 15 residues. Germline V gene data show CDR1 as LNHDA and CDR2 as SQIVND (reference sequence). As DNA, the CDR3 is TGTGCCAGTAGTACCCTAGAATGGGGGCGCGTTACGCAGTATTTT. Amino acids: CASSTLEWGRVTQYF.

The chain employs TRBV5-4 and TRBJ1-2; perhaps TRBD1 as D (5 bases). Germline-derived CDR1 and CDR2 are SGHNT and YYREEE (reference sequence). The CDR3 is made up of 16 amino acids. Trimming took 4 bases from V and 2 from J, leaving 18 bases between them. CDR3 bases: TGTGCCAGCAGCCCCGCGGGGCAGGGAGCAAACTATGGCTACACCTTC. Translated: CASSPAGQGANYGYTF.

This clone was found a few times. This sequence joins TRBV30 and TRBJ2-5, with 11 bases lining up with TRBD2. The germline V gene encodes CDR1 GTSNPN and CDR2 SVGIG (reference sequence). The ends lost 3 bases at V and 4 bases at J; junction bases unmatched: 10. This CDR3 comprises 16 residues. Written as DNA, the CDR3 is TGTGCCTGGAGGGGTAGCGGGAGGGCCTGGGGAGAGACCCAGTACTTC. Protein sequence: CAWRGSGRAWGETQYF.

This chain links TRBV1 with TRBJ1-5; the listed D gene, TRBD1, was not tested against the DNA. TRBV1 is listed as a pseudogene. CDR3 length: 16 amino acids. The CDR3 loop is CTSSQKTGARNQPQHF. The CDR3 DNA reads as TGCACCAGCAGCCAAAAGACAGGGGCTAGGAATCAGCCCCAGCATTTT.

This chain links TRBV29-1 with TRBJ1-5; 7 bases line up with TRBD1. The V segment lost 6 bases and the J segment 1 base; nucleotides outside the gene matches: 6. The CDR3 runs to 14 residues. Germline V gene lookup returns CDR1 SQVTM and CDR2 ANQGSEA. This CDR3 is CSVHPTGSNQPQHF. CDR3 DNA: TGCAGCGTGCACCCGACAGGGAGCAATCAGCCCCAGCATTTT.

The chain has TRBV7-2 and TRBJ2-3; 12 bases line up with TRBD2. CDR1 is SGHTA, CDR2 FQGNSA, per germline. CDR3 size: 15 residues. V shed 4 bases and J 9 bases; nucleotides not matched to a gene: 8. This chain's CDR3 is CASSYGTSGRLTQYF. For the CDR3, the DNA is TGTGCCAGCAGCTATGGCACTAGCGGGAGGCTCACGCAGTATTTT.

V is TRBV7-9 and J is TRBJ2-1; D may be TRBD2 (5 bases). The CDR3 covers 14 residues. Per germline, CDR1 SEHNR and CDR2 FQNEAQ (reference sequence). Trimming left V 5 bases short and J 2 bases short, with 10 bases between. In DNA, the CDR3 is TGTGCCAGCAGCAATAGCGAGACCTACAATGAGCAGTTCTTC. Its protein product is CASSNSETYNEQFF.

This sequence joins TRBV11-2 and TRBJ1-2, with TRBD1 identical over 7 bases. CDR1 is SGHAT, CDR2 FQNNGV, per germline. The CDR3 has 14 amino acids. V trimming: 5 bases; J trimming: 6 bases; junction bases outside the gene matches: 9. The CDR3 reads CASSPRGRPNGYTF. In DNA form, the CDR3 reads TGTGCCAGCAGCCCAAGGGGGCGCCCCAATGGCTACACCTTC.

The V call is TRBV30, the J call TRBJ1-1; 9 positions match TRBD1. CDR3 length: 14 amino acids. V lost 4 bases to trimming and J lost 5 bases; unmatched junction nucleotides: 8. Germline values: CDR1 GTSNPN, CDR2 SVGIG (reference sequence). Written as DNA, the CDR3 is TGTGCCTGGAAGAACAGGGGGCTCGGGACTGAAGCTTTCTTT. Translated: CAWKNRGLGTEAFF.

The chain joins TRBV19 to TRBJ2-7; TRBD2 aligns across 7 bases. Per the germline V gene, CDR1 is LNHDA and CDR2 is SQIVND (reference sequence). Trimming at V came to 7 bases and at J to 2 bases, leaving 8 bases not matched to a gene. The CDR3 length is 14 residues. As DNA, the CDR3 is TGTGCCAGTAAACGGGAGGACAAAGCCTACGAGCAGTACTTC. Residues: CASKREDKAYEQYF.

V is TRBV5-1 and J is TRBJ2-5, with 10 nucleotides matching TRBD2. CDR1 and CDR2 (germline): SGHRS, YFSETQ. The CDR3 has 15 residues. V lost 1 base and J lost 4; bases outside the gene matches: 4. The CDR3 loop is CASSLLAGDLETQYF. The CDR3 DNA sequence: TGCGCCAGCAGCTTGCTAGCGGGGGACCTAGAGACCCAGTACTTC.

This clone was seen once. Distinct nucleotide sequences in the sample also encode this CDR3. The chain recombines TRBV6-5 with TRBJ2-7; 8 positions agree with TRBD2. The germline V gene encodes CDR1 MNHEY and CDR2 SVGAGI. The CDR3 is 15 residues long. The V and J ends lost 4 bases and 3 bases, in that order; junction bases with no gene match: 8. CDR3: CASSWTGGRGYEQYF. CDR3 sequence (DNA): TGTGCCAGCAGTTGGACGGGGGGGCGAGGCTACGAGCAGTACTTC.